What follows is one T cell receptor (beta chain) and its context. Trimming at V came to 5 bases and at J to 7 bases, leaving 7 bases not matched to a gene. Germline lookup yields CDR1 SGHVS and CDR2 FNYEAQ. CDR3 size: 15 residues. TCRdb re-analysed the PCR reads in MiXCR, keeping a single row per CDR3 protein. The table shows approximately 18,000 distinct CDR3 sequences, with under 45% occurring only once. The data were obtained in a study of tumor-infiltrating lymphocytes in oesophageal squamous cell carcinoma. The specimen was esophageal tumor tissue. The origin of this receptor is a male donor with esophageal squamous cell carcinoma. The gene calls are TRBV7-6 and TRBJ2-5; 13 bases agree with TRBD2. The DNA of the CDR3 is TGTGCCAGCAGCAAGACTAGCGGGGGGCCCTGGACCCAGTACTTC. This encodes CASSKTSGGPWTQYF.